One and the same sample provided the 23 T cell receptor beta chains below, sequenced in a study of human T cells and chemical hapten exposure. MiXCR was run by TCRdb on the RACE reads, yielding one entry per CDR3 protein. The data show around 40,000 distinct CDR3 sequences, 9.5% to 15% seen once. Time point: patch test 3, about 24 weeks after DPC sensitization. Noted treatment: therapeutic diphenylcyclopropenone sensitization with weekly scalp DPC. Whole blood, unfractionated, served as the material for total RNA extraction. The specimen comprised whole blood, sampled in connection with sensitization to the hapten diphenylcyclopropenone (DPC). These receptors all stem from a woman in her thirties or forties with alopecia areata. Some clones in this sample may be carry-over from other donors' samples.

This clonotype was seen only a few times. The rearrangement joins TRBV28 to TRBJ2-2; D unclear. The germline V gene has CDR1 MDHEN and CDR2 SYDVKM. This CDR3 comprises 12 residues. The V and J ends lost 5 bases and 6 bases respectively, with 7 bases between them. In DNA form, the CDR3 reads TGTGCCAGCAGTACCGGACCCGGGGAGCTGTTTTTT. Its protein product is CASSTGPGELFF.

CDR3 protein: CAISREGAGTEAFF. CDR3 DNA: TGTGCCATCAGTAGAGAGGGGGCTGGTACTGAAGCTTTCTTT. The rearrangement joins TRBV10-3 to TRBJ1-1; 7 bases fit TRBD1. CDR3 length: 14 residues. CDR1 is ENHRY and CDR2 is SYGVKD in the germline V gene. V shed 5 bases, J shed 5 bases, and the junction held 8 bases outside the gene matches.

This clonotype was seen many times. The rearrangement uses TRBV15 and TRBJ2-5, with D possibly being TRBD2 (6 bases). The CDR3 loop spans 15 amino acids. Trimming stripped 5 bases from V and 2 bases from J, with 15 bases between. CDR1 is LNHNV, CDR2 YYDKDF, per germline (reference sequence). CDR3 loop: CATSGGGRTQETQYF. In nucleotides, the CDR3 is TGTGCCACCAGCGGCGGTGGGAGGACTCAAGAGACCCAGTACTTC. The full variable domain, with the rest looked up from reference TRBV15 and TRBJ2-5, is DAMVIQNPRYQVTQFGKPVTLSCSQTLNHNVMYWYQQKSSQAPKLLFHYYDKDFNNEADTPDNFQSRRPNTSFCFLDIRSPGLGDTAMYLCATSGGGRTQETQYFGPGTRLLVL.

This clonotype has only a few counts. The chain is built from TRBV19 and TRBJ1-5; the match to TRBD1 covers 8 bases. The CDR3 extends over 15 amino acids. Germline assignment: CDR1 LNHDA and CDR2 SQIVND (reference sequence). V lost 3 bases, J lost 6 bases, and 7 bases stayed unmatched. The CDR3 reads CASSMIGQGTQPQHF. The CDR3 DNA reads TGTGCCAGTAGTATGATCGGACAGGGCACTCAGCCCCAGCATTTT.

The rearrangement links TRBV29-1 to TRBJ2-1; TRBD2 agrees at 10 bases. This CDR3 contains 15 residues. V trimming: 1 base; J trimming: 3 bases; junction bases outside the gene matches: 3. Looked up from germline, CDR1 is SQVTM and CDR2 is ANQGSEA. The CDR3 sequence is CSVEGLAGVYNEQFF. The DNA for the CDR3 is TGCAGCGTTGAAGGGCTAGCGGGAGTCTACAATGAGCAGTTCTTC.

The V and J genes are TRBV29-1 and TRBJ1-3; D gene uncertain. CDR3 length: 13 amino acids. From germline, CDR1 is SQVTM and CDR2 ANQGSEA. Trimming took 7 bases from V and 4 from J, leaving 14 bases between them. The CDR3, as DNA: TGCAGCGCCCAGGCGGGGATAGGAAACACCATATATTTT. Amino acid sequence: CSAQAGIGNTIYF.

V and J are TRBV5-1 and TRBJ2-7, with a weak D call TRBD2 (5 bases). Deletions cut 0 bases from V and 2 bases from J, with 6 bases between. The germline V gene has CDR1 SGHRS and CDR2 YFSETQ. This CDR3 is 13 amino acids long. CDR3 loop: CASSLAGTYEQYF. The CDR3 region has the DNA TGCGCCAGCAGCTTGGCCGGGACCTACGAGCAGTACTTC.

The chain carries TRBV12-3 or TRBV12-4 and TRBJ2-7, with 8 bases lining up with TRBD2. Unmatched junction bases numbered 4, after V lost 3 bases and J lost 6 bases. The CDR3 sequence is 13 residues long. The CDR3 DNA reads TGTGCCAGCAGTTTGGGGACTAGTGGCGAGCAGTACTTC. Protein product: CASSLGTSGEQYF.

This clonotype is medium-sized (0.01 to 0.1%). V and J are TRBV28 and TRBJ2-7; D not certain. The CDR3 consists of 12 residues. Trimming left V 6 bases short and J 3 bases short, with 9 bases between. The V gene's germline CDR1 is MDHEN and CDR2 SYDVKM. The CDR3 bases are TGTGCCAGCAGCTTAGGCGGCTACGAGCAGTACTTC. Its translation: CASSLGGYEQYF.

This clonotype was detected a few times. The chain joins TRBV20-1 to TRBJ2-7; D possibly matches TRBD1 or TRBD2 (5 bases each). V lost 3 bases and J lost 1, with 10 bases in between. The CDR3 extends over 13 amino acids. The germline gives CDR1 DFQATT, CDR2 SNEGSKA (reference sequence). The DNA of the CDR3 is TGCAGTGCTAGTGGGGACCGATCCTACGAGCAGTACTTC. Translation: CSASGDRSYEQYF.

This clonotype has more than one count but fewer than ten. The rearrangement links TRBV28 to TRBJ1-1; 7 bases are a match to TRBD1. The CDR3 sequence is 16 residues long. From germline, CDR1 is MDHEN and CDR2 SYDVKM. V trimming: 7 bases; J trimming: 0 bases; junction bases outside the gene matches: 11. For the CDR3, the DNA is TGTGCCAGCACCTCTACGGGACAGCCGATGAACACTGAAGCTTTCTTT. Amino acids: CASTSTGQPMNTEAFF.

This clonotype was observed at least ten times. The rearrangement links TRBV18 to TRBJ2-7; D tentatively fits TRBD1 or TRBD2 (5 bases each). Germline loops: CDR1 KGHSH, CDR2 LQKENI. The V and J ends lost 2 bases and 3 bases respectively, with 14 bases between them. CDR3 length: 15 amino acids. CDR3 DNA sequence: TGTGCCAGCTCACCAGAAAAGGGACGGGACTACGAGCAGTACTTC. It translates to CASSPEKGRDYEQYF.

CDR3 loop: CASSAPSYEQYF. Written as DNA, the CDR3 is TGTGCCAGCAGTGCCCCCTCCTACGAGCAGTACTTC. The chain links TRBV6-1 to TRBJ2-7; D ambiguous. The germline V gene has CDR1 MNHNS and CDR2 SASEGT. The V end was cut by 4 bases, the J end by 0 bases, with 4 bases between. The CDR3 covers 12 residues.

The CDR3 region has the DNA TGTGCCACCCGCCCGGGGGTCCAGGAGATGAACACTGAAGCTTTCTTT. It codes for CATRPGVQEMNTEAFF. V is TRBV24-1 and J is TRBJ1-1, with D possibly matching TRBD1 (5 bases). The CDR3 loop spans 16 amino acids. The ends were cut back, 9 bases at V and 0 bases at J, with 19 bases in the middle. Germline-derived CDR1 and CDR2 are KGHDR and SFDVKD.

A few counts support this clonotype. The gene calls are TRBV10-1 and TRBJ2-5, with D perhaps TRBD1 (6 bases). Per the germline V gene, CDR1 is WNHNN and CDR2 is SYGVQD (reference sequence). This CDR3 comprises 14 residues. V was shortened by 2 bases and J by 3 bases, with 10 bases between the two germline ends. This CDR3 is CASSEHRDKETQYF. The DNA for the CDR3 is TGCGCCAGCAGTGAGCACCGGGACAAAGAGACCCAGTACTTC.

This clonotype was seen more than once but under ten times. The rearrangement links TRBV7-9 to TRBJ2-2, with no clear D. The V end lost 1 base, the J end lost 8 bases, and 2 bases lay between the germline ends. The CDR3 sequence is 11 residues long. Looked up from germline, CDR1 is SEHNR and CDR2 is FQNEAQ (reference sequence). Here the CDR3 DNA reads TGTGCCAGCAGCTTAGTGGGGGAGCTGTTTTTT. It codes for CASSLVGELFF.

V is TRBV3-1 and J is TRBJ2-3; D may be TRBD2 (6 bases). The CDR3 has 14 residues. Trimming removed 0 bases from V and 5 bases from J, with 9 bases in between. CDR1 and CDR2 (germline): LGHDT, YNNKEL (reference sequence). The CDR3 DNA sequence: TGTGCCAGCAGCCAAGATAGCGGAGGAGATACGCAGTATTTT. It encodes CASSQDSGGDTQYF.

This clonotype was counted at least ten times. The V call is TRBV29-1, the J call TRBJ1-1, with TRBD1 matching over 8 bases. Germline V gene lookup returns CDR1 SQVTM and CDR2 ANQGSEA. CDR3 length: 14 amino acids. The CDR3 region is CTGGQGTLGTEAFF. The DNA of the CDR3 is TGCACCGGCGGACAGGGAACTTTGGGGACTGAAGCTTTCTTT.

This clonotype was counted many times. The chain is built from TRBV3-1 and TRBJ2-5; possible D gene TRBD2, 6 bases. This CDR3 contains 13 residues. Per germline, CDR1 LGHDT and CDR2 YNNKEL (reference sequence). V lost 4 bases, J lost 2 bases, and 8 bases lay in between. CDR3 in DNA: TGTGCCAGCAGCCCGGGACTTCAAGAGACCCAGTACTTC. Amino acids: CASSPGLQETQYF.

V is TRBV7-2 and J is TRBJ2-3; 7 bases agree with TRBD1. Germline V gene data show CDR1 as SGHTA and CDR2 as FQGNSA. This CDR3 is built from 16 residues. V lost 5 bases, J lost 0 bases, and 8 bases stayed unmatched. Here the CDR3 reads CASSHRDSPSTDTQYF. The CDR3 bases are TGTGCCAGCAGCCACCGGGACAGCCCCAGCACAGATACGCAGTATTTT.

V gene TRBV19 combines with J gene TRBJ2-2, with 7 bases identical to TRBD2. CDR3 length equals 14 residues. J gave up 2 bases and V 6 bases, and 3 bases lay outside the gene matches. Germline CDR1 is LNHDA and CDR2 is SQIVND (reference sequence). CDR3 sequence (DNA): TGTGCCAGTAGAGCGGGACCAAACACCGGGGAGCTGTTTTTT. Translated, it gives CASRAGPNTGELFF.

This clonotype occurred many times. This chain links TRBV10-3 with TRBJ2-6; D might be TRBD1 or TRBD2, each matching 5 bases. Germline V gene lookup returns CDR1 ENHRY and CDR2 SYGVKD. The ends were cut back, 1 base at V and 0 bases at J, with 13 bases in the middle. This CDR3 is 18 amino acids long. CDR3 in amino acids: CAISEFGGYFSGANVLTF. CDR3 DNA sequence: TGTGCCATCAGTGAGTTTGGGGGATACTTCTCTGGGGCCAACGTCCTGACTTTC.

This chain links TRBV12-2 with TRBJ1-4. TRBV12-2 counts as a pseudogene. This CDR3 comprises 16 residues. The CDR3: CASRLASRYANEKLFF. In DNA, the CDR3 is TGTGCAAGTCGCTTAGCGAGTAGGTACGCGAATGAAAAACTGTTTTTT.